This entry describes one TCR beta chain. It has no known antigen specificity. The sample holds no much larger clone one base away, and base qualities are not on file. Unmatched junction bases come to 9, with V trimmed by 7 bases and J by 0 bases. Based on the germline V gene (reference sequence), the CDR1 and CDR2 sequences are MNHEY and SMNVEV. From the cysteine up to the phenylalanine, the CDR3 has a length of 17 residues. The kept DNA is CDR3 alone, 51 bases in frame from the first base. This entry is derived from a study of spatial heterogeneity in lung cancer (dated by TCRdb to between 2019 and 2020). For the wider study: Beta-chain transcripts were consistently detected in greater numbers than alpha-chain transcripts, which likely reflected higher beta-chain transcript abundance. In the raw uncorrected reads, each unique combination of TCR and UMI appeared more than ten times on average. In non-small cell lung cancer, the study quantitatively compared TCR alpha and beta repertoires across several tumor regions, matched nontumor lung, and blood. The study linked features of the TCR repertoire to counts of nonsynonymous mutations, which were determined by whole-exome sequencing of tumor tissue. At surgery, 220 tumor regions, roughly 62 matched nontumor lung samples and 45 to 60 PBMC samples were TCR-sequenced for both alpha and beta chains.

Library preparation was by 5' RACE. Sequencer: NextSeq 500. To allow correction of PCR and sequencing errors, the TCR library protocol tagged every TCR cDNA molecule with a unique molecular identifier. Per the source publication's procedure: TCR identification, UMI-based error correction and CDR3 extraction were performed with Decombinator tools. Expanded TCRs were defined as those above a frequency of 2 per 1,000, corresponding to the top 1% of the tumor frequency distribution. Renyi diversity was computed with the R vegan package after each repertoire had been subsampled 100 times to 5,000 TCRs. CDR3 similarity networks were constructed using string-kernel similarity of amino acid triplets, with links drawn between CDR3s whose pairwise similarity was above 0.82. TCRdb reworked the public reads: Q25 trimming with fastp, MiXCR clone assembly, productive beta chains retained. Rows with one shared CDR3 protein collapse into an entry with the most common genes and DNA. None of the V and J calls come from the authors' own analysis; TCRdb made them. This sample comprises tens of thousands of distinct CDR3 sequences, approximately 6.8% of them detected only once. The leading ten clones occupy over 25% of the sample.

What this sample's time point label stands for: sample taken at primary tumor resection. The donors were more than 65 patients from the lung TRACERx cohort who had early-stage, untreated non-small cell lung cancer. For TCR sequencing, whole RNA was extracted from tumor and nontumor lung tissue, or from cryopreserved PBMC samples, and no cell sorting was done. A patient was chosen for TCR sequencing only when enough RNA was available from at least two tumor regions. Study-level results and caveats: Additional single-cell paired TCR alpha and beta sequencing was considered necessary to confirm, at a functional level, the hypothesis that regional TCRs recognize regional mutations. Ubiquitous expanded tumor TCRs were found in blood more often at tumor resection than at routine follow-up.

Specimen: PBMCs, collected at surgery. The rearrangement joined TRBV27 to TRBJ1-6, and 7 junction bases match TRBD1. The sequence was collected from a female donor with early-stage non-small cell lung cancer. The bases read TGTGCCAGCAAGGGACAGAGCTATAGCTCCTATAATTCACCCCTCCACTTT. The resulting protein is CASKGQSYSSYNSPLHF.